This is a list of T cell receptor beta chains from one sample in a study of T cells in Graves' hyperthyroidism and ophthalmopathy. TCRdb processed the multiplex PCR reads anew with MiXCR; each CDR3 protein has one entry. The repertoire holds 350,000 to 400,000 distinct CDR3 sequences, with 15% as singletons. Sequences were obtained from blood. These TCRs come from a woman in her 30s with Graves' hyperthyroidism. Each CDR3 is given with its conserved first and last residue. D genes are given only for firm matches. Rows give clone size only sometimes, using once, few, many, or a class for an expanded clone.

D gene: TRBD1
V gene: TRBV20-1
clone size: NA
J gene: TRBJ2-5
CDR3 protein: CSASSLGTGGETQYF
CDR3 DNA: TGCAGTGCTAGCTCGCTGGGGACAGGGGGGGAGACCCAGTACTTC

D gene: NA
V gene: TRBV2
clone size: few
J gene: TRBJ2-1
CDR3 protein: CASSETNEQFF
CDR3 DNA: TGTGCCAGCAGTGAGACTAATGAGCAGTTCTTC

D gene: NA
V gene: TRBV30
clone size: NA
J gene: TRBJ1-1
CDR3 protein: CAWSAGGRSAFF
CDR3 DNA: TGTGCCTGGAGTGCTGGTGGGAGGTCGGCTTTCTTT

D gene: NA
V gene: TRBV10-3
clone size: many
J gene: TRBJ2-3
CDR3 protein: CAISESERDTQYF
CDR3 DNA: TGTGCCATCAGTGAGTCCGAAAGGGATACGCAGTATTTT

D gene: TRBD2
V gene: TRBV28
clone size: many
J gene: TRBJ2-3
CDR3 protein: CASSLSPIAGGPTDTQYF
CDR3 DNA: TGTGCCAGCAGTTTATCCCCTATAGCGGGAGGGCCCACAGATACGCAGTATTTT

D gene: NA
V gene: TRBV27
clone size: NA
J gene: TRBJ2-1
CDR3 protein: CVSSLRRDGFSYNEQFF
CDR3 DNA: TGTGTCAGCAGTTTAAGGCGTGACGGATTCTCCTACAATGAGCAGTTCTTC

D gene: TRBD2
V gene: TRBV20-1
clone size: few
J gene: TRBJ2-7
CDR3 protein: CSARGGREALQASYEQYF
CDR3 DNA: TGCAGTGCTAGGGGGGGGCGGGAGGCCCTACAAGCCTCCTACGAGCAGTACTTC

D gene: NA
V gene: TRBV20-1
clone size: few
J gene: TRBJ1-2
CDR3 protein: CSARGVSGYTF
CDR3 DNA: TGCAGTGCTAGGGGAGTATCTGGCTACACCTTC

D gene: NA
V gene: TRBV6-1
clone size: many
J gene: TRBJ1-2
CDR3 protein: CASSDAGWNGYTF
CDR3 DNA: TGTGCCAGCAGTGATGCAGGGTGGAATGGCTACACCTTC

D gene: NA
V gene: TRBV20-1
clone size: many
J gene: TRBJ2-5
CDR3 protein: CSASWLADETQYF
CDR3 DNA: TGCAGTGCTAGTTGGCTAGCTGACGAGACCCAGTACTTC

D gene: TRBD2
V gene: TRBV12-3/TRBV12-4
clone size: few
J gene: TRBJ2-1
CDR3 protein: CASSSPSGRAVKQFF
CDR3 DNA: TGTGCCAGCAGTTCGCCTAGCGGGAGGGCAGTCAAACAGTTCTTC

D gene: TRBD2
V gene: TRBV11-3
clone size: many
J gene: TRBJ2-1
CDR3 protein: CASSLEAGGPYEQFF
CDR3 DNA: TGTGCCAGCAGCTTAGAAGCGGGAGGGCCATATGAGCAGTTCTTC

D gene: TRBD1
V gene: TRBV6-1
clone size: many
J gene: TRBJ2-5
CDR3 protein: CASRQRDREETQYF
CDR3 DNA: TGTGCCAGCAGGCAGAGGGACAGGGAAGAGACCCAGTACTTC

D gene: TRBD2
V gene: TRBV4-1
clone size: few
J gene: TRBJ2-2
CDR3 protein: CASSQDTRTSGKTGELFF
CDR3 DNA: TGCGCCAGCAGCCAAGATACTCGGACTAGCGGAAAGACCGGGGAGCTGTTTTTT

D gene: TRBD1
V gene: TRBV28
clone size: many
J gene: TRBJ2-7
CDR3 protein: CASSRTGSGYEQYF
CDR3 DNA: TGTGCCAGCAGTCGGACAGGCTCCGGCTACGAGCAGTACTTC

D gene: TRBD2
V gene: TRBV3-1
clone size: many
J gene: TRBJ2-5
CDR3 protein: CASSLAGGETQYF
CDR3 DNA: TGTGCCAGCAGCCTAGCGGGAGGAGAGACCCAGTACTTC

D gene: TRBD2
V gene: TRBV29-1
clone size: NA
J gene: TRBJ2-2
CDR3 protein: CSVSPGGANTGELFF
CDR3 DNA: TGCAGCGTTTCCCCCGGGGGGGCTAACACCGGGGAGCTGTTTTTT

D gene: TRBD1
V gene: TRBV27
clone size: few
J gene: TRBJ1-5
CDR3 protein: CASSFVSTQGAGRPQHF
CDR3 DNA: TGTGCCAGCAGTTTCGTTTCAACACAGGGGGCCGGACGGCCCCAGCATTTT

D gene: NA
V gene: TRBV27
clone size: many
J gene: TRBJ1-5
CDR3 protein: CASTDRPNQPQHF
CDR3 DNA: TGTGCCAGCACAGACAGGCCCAATCAGCCCCAGCATTTT

D gene: TRBD1
V gene: TRBV20-1
clone size: NA
J gene: TRBJ2-7
CDR3 protein: CGAGRDRASYEQYF
CDR3 DNA: TGCGGTGCTGGCCGGGACAGGGCCTCCTACGAGCAGTACTTC

D gene: TRBD2
V gene: TRBV5-1
clone size: many
J gene: TRBJ2-2
CDR3 protein: CASSTRLAGGTGELFF
CDR3 DNA: TGCGCCAGCAGCACGAGACTAGCGGGAGGAACCGGGGAGCTGTTTTTT

D gene: TRBD2
V gene: TRBV30
clone size: many
J gene: TRBJ2-1
CDR3 protein: CAWSVGSSGYNEQFF
CDR3 DNA: TGTGCCTGGAGTGTAGGGTCTAGCGGCTACAATGAGCAGTTCTTC

D gene: NA
V gene: TRBV14
clone size: once
J gene: TRBJ2-7
CDR3 protein: CASSPWISSYNEQYF
CDR3 DNA: TGTGCCAGCAGCCCTTGGATCAGCTCCTACAATGAGCAGTACTTC

D gene: TRBD1
V gene: TRBV15
clone size: few
J gene: TRBJ1-1
CDR3 protein: CATSRSGQGLPEAFF
CDR3 DNA: TGTGCCACCAGCAGGTCAGGACAGGGGTTGCCTGAAGCTTTCTTT

D gene: NA
V gene: TRBV6-1
clone size: many
J gene: TRBJ2-2
CDR3 protein: CASSYRNRVTNTGELFF
CDR3 DNA: TGTGCCAGCAGTTATCGGAACAGAGTAACGAACACCGGGGAGCTGTTTTTT

D gene: NA
V gene: TRBV5-4
clone size: NA
J gene: TRBJ2-3
CDR3 protein: CASSPQGSSTDTQYF
CDR3 DNA: TGTGCCAGCAGCCCTCAGGGGTCTAGCACAGATACGCAGTATTTT

D gene: NA
V gene: TRBV11-2
clone size: many
J gene: TRBJ2-7
CDR3 protein: CASSLDTSYEQYF
CDR3 DNA: TGTGCCAGCAGCCTTGATACTTCCTACGAGCAGTACTTC

D gene: TRBD1
V gene: TRBV19
clone size: NA
J gene: TRBJ1-2
CDR3 protein: CASSIRTGDTGYTF
CDR3 DNA: TGTGCCAGTAGTATCCGGACAGGGGATACTGGCTACACCTTC

D gene: TRBD2
V gene: TRBV7-9
clone size: many
J gene: TRBJ2-3
CDR3 protein: CASSFGLAGALDTQYF
CDR3 DNA: TGTGCCAGCAGCTTCGGACTAGCGGGAGCCCTAGATACGCAGTATTTT

D gene: NA
V gene: TRBV19
clone size: many
J gene: TRBJ1-1
CDR3 protein: CASSLGSTSNTEAFF
CDR3 DNA: TGTGCCAGTAGTTTGGGGTCCACGTCGAACACTGAAGCTTTCTTT

D gene: NA
V gene: TRBV28
clone size: NA
J gene: TRBJ1-3
CDR3 protein: CASSLSISGNTIYF
CDR3 DNA: TGTGCCAGCAGTTTATCTATTTCGGGAAACACCATATATTTT

D gene: NA
V gene: TRBV7-8
clone size: few
J gene: TRBJ2-7
CDR3 protein: CVSSLPGSYEQYF
CDR3 DNA: TGTGTCAGCAGCTTACCGGGTTCCTACGAGCAGTACTTC

D gene: NA
V gene: TRBV5-1
clone size: many
J gene: TRBJ2-3
CDR3 protein: CASCPGQAEADTQYF
CDR3 DNA: TGCGCCAGCTGCCCCGGCCAGGCTGAGGCAGATACGCAGTATTTT

D gene: TRBD2
V gene: TRBV6-7
clone size: NA
J gene: TRBJ2-1
CDR3 protein: CASSYHAEIAGGGCDNEQFF
CDR3 DNA: TGTGCCAGCAGTTATCATGCGGAAATAGCGGGAGGGGGATGCGACAATGAGCAGTTCTTC

D gene: NA
V gene: TRBV28
clone size: many
J gene: TRBJ1-3
CDR3 protein: CASTKSGSSGNTIYF
CDR3 DNA: TGTGCCAGCACCAAGTCCGGGTCCTCTGGAAACACCATATATTTT

D gene: NA
V gene: TRBV3-1
clone size: few
J gene: TRBJ2-5
CDR3 protein: CASSQKRGYEETQYF
CDR3 DNA: TGTGCCAGCAGCCAAAAGAGGGGCTACGAAGAGACCCAGTACTTC

D gene: TRBD1
V gene: TRBV30
clone size: many
J gene: TRBJ2-1
CDR3 protein: CAWNTGGFGYNEQFF
CDR3 DNA: TGTGCCTGGAATACAGGGGGCTTTGGCTACAATGAGCAGTTCTTC